This TCR beta chain was sequenced during a study of identical twins listed by TCRdb under 2016. For the wider study: To test whether fetal clonotypes persist, this study deep-sequenced TCR alpha and beta repertoires from monozygotic twins, from unrelated adults of various ages, and from cord blood. To rule out contamination, the twin experiments were replicated at different times with different library preparation protocols.

The paper's findings and limits, for the study overall: Abundant cord blood beta clonotypes carried fewer insertions; young adult naive repertoires showed a weaker similar trend, while memory repertoires showed none. Excess twin sharing in beta out-of-frame sequences was weaker because fewer shared sequences lowered the signal-to-noise ratio. Zero-insertion analyses could be partly confounded by invariant T cells such as MAIT and iNKT, though diverse VJ usage argued against such confounding for most clonotypes. Compared with coincidental sharing between unrelated individuals, out-of-frame TCR alpha sequences shared between twins showed an excess of sequences with low generation probability. Because the same donors could not be followed over many years, conclusions were based on cross-sectional statistical analysis. In monozygotic twins, out-of-frame TCR alpha sharing was systematically underestimated by recombination models, although the models agreed with sharing between unrelated individuals.

The CDR3 contains 14 residues, cysteine and phenylalanine counted. Just CDR3 DNA is preserved here, 42 bases in frame from base 1. The V end gives up 2 bases and the J end 6 bases, leaving 6 bases in the junction not matched to a gene. CDR1 SQVTM and CDR2 ANQGSEA were looked up in the germline V gene. Libraries came from 5' RACE. TCRdb records Illumina HiSeq 2000 as the sequencer. Template switching introduced a universal primer binding site; the final cDNA contained a unique molecular identifier, enabling accurate counting of TCR cDNA molecules. Specific primers in the conserved constant-segment region were used to synthesize first-strand cDNA for the TCR alpha and beta chains. To control for contamination, each cDNA library was double barcoded with a SMART-Mk sample barcode plus Illumina barcodes. Two successive PCR steps introduced TruSeq adapter sequences along with Illumina sample barcodes. Sequencing of the TCR alpha and beta cDNA libraries was done on the Illumina HiSeq platform using custom primers. The paper's data handling went like this. Unique molecular identifiers were extracted from raw reads with MiGEC, and CDR3 positions were determined with MiXCR. For each individual, recombination models were inferred using an EM algorithm with the repgenHMM and IGoR tools. Shared clonotypes were analyzed with the tcR package in R, and sharing was normalized by the product of cloneset sizes. To study raw recombination without the effects of thymic and clonal selection, out-of-frame nonproductive sequences were analyzed. TCRdb reprocessed the public reads (quality trimming at Q25 with fastp, clone calling with MiXCR) and kept in-frame beta chains. Each CDR3 protein appears once, grouped with its most common genes and DNA. In this record, the V and J calls reflect TCRdb's handling and not the investigators' own analysis. Counted in this sample were roughly 490,000 distinct CDR3 sequences; around 15% of them appeared once. The biggest ten clones account for about 1% of the sample.

About this clonotype: No antigen is known for it. Base qualities are not recorded, but no much larger clone differs from it by a single base.

All donors were healthy Caucasians. Three pairs of female monozygotic twins, all aged about 18 to 29 years, made up the twin cohort. CD4+ and CD8+ T cell populations were isolated with positive isolation kits from Invitrogen. The data also belong to a second study, concerning yellow fever vaccine responses in identical twins. That second report states: The authors reported that the T cell response to vaccination in identical twins appeared partly convergent and partly personalized. The study precisely tracked vaccine-responding T cell clones in identical twins.

The rearrangement joined TRBV29-1 to TRBJ2-1; TRBD2 matches 8 bases in the middle. The clonotype comes from a woman aged 18-29 years in good health. The sample taken for sequencing was CD4+ T cells sorted from blood. CDR3 sequence: CSVEKAGVVNEQFF. The nucleotide sequence is TGCAGCGTTGAAAAAGCGGGAGTGGTCAATGAGCAGTTCTTC.